A single sample gave rise to the 7 T cell receptor beta chains below, sequenced in a study of T cell repertoires and HLA-DP antigens. No antigen has been assigned to these receptors. The table came from immunoSEQ multiplex PCR; TCRdb's copy has only in-frame clones and leaves some out. The top ten hold about 1.8% of the sample, which has some 89,000 clones, roughly nine tenths seen once. Specimen: CD4+ T cells from PBMCs. The receptors originated from a man aged 50-59 years in good health and CMV-seronegative.

The chain links TRBV6-1 to TRBJ2-2; D possibly corresponds to TRBD1 (5 bases). The CDR3 loop spans 13 amino acids. CDR1 and CDR2 from the germline V gene are MNHNS and SASEGT. With 9 bases removed from V and 2 bases from J, the gap between germline ends came to 10 bases. In nucleotides, the CDR3 is TGTGCCAGTAATCAGGGTAACACCGGGGAGCTGTTTTTT. Translation: CASNQGNTGELFF.

The sample holds a few counts of this clone. The rearrangement links TRBV30 to TRBJ2-2; 7 bases line up with TRBD1. This CDR3 region has 15 residues. Per germline, CDR1 GTSNPN and CDR2 SVGIG (reference sequence). The J segment lost 2 bases and the V segment lost 1 base, leaving 4 bases of the junction unmatched. This CDR3 is CAWSEGDRNTGELFF. The CDR3 DNA is TGTGCCTGGAGTGAGGGGGACAGAAACACCGGGGAGCTGTTTTTT.

The chain employs TRBV6-1 and TRBJ2-3; D may correspond to TRBD1 or TRBD2 (5 bases each). Germline loops: CDR1 MNHNS, CDR2 SASEGT. Trimming pared 1 base from V and 3 bases from J, leaving 14 bases between. This CDR3 contains 16 residues. The DNA for the CDR3 is TGTGCCAGCAGTGAAGTGTTTGGGGGTATGACAGATACGCAGTATTTT. Translating gives CASSEVFGGMTDTQYF.

V is TRBV9 and J is TRBJ2-7; D is unclear. This CDR3 spans 14 amino acids. In germline, CDR1 is SGDLS, CDR2 YYNGEE. V dropped 2 bases and J dropped 0 bases, with 9 bases sitting between them. The CDR3 sequence is CASSVHGTSYEQYF. The CDR3 DNA reads TGTGCCAGCAGCGTTCACGGAACCTCCTACGAGCAGTACTTC.

The chain joins TRBV11-2 to TRBJ2-3; unclear D gene. The CDR3 length is 15 residues. Germline CDR1 is SGHAT and CDR2 is FQNNGV. Trimming pared 1 base from V and 1 base from J, leaving 9 bases between. In nucleotides, the CDR3 is TGTGCCAGCAGCTTAGTGCTAACCGGCACAGATACGCAGTATTTT. Translated: CASSLVLTGTDTQYF.

V is TRBV28 and J is TRBJ2-7, with 7 bases that match TRBD1. The V gene end was trimmed by 6 bases and the J gene end by 2 bases; junction bases not matched to a gene: 10. Germline assignment: CDR1 MDHEN and CDR2 SYDVKM. The CDR3 contains 15 residues. The CDR3 here is CASSRGQKPPYEQYF. The DNA of the CDR3 is TGTGCCAGCAGCAGGGGACAGAAGCCCCCCTACGAGCAGTACTTC. The variable domain in full, with the rest retrieved from reference TRBV28 and TRBJ2-7, is DVKVTQSSRYLVKRTGEKVFLECVQDMDHENMFWYRQDPGLGLRLIYFSYDVKMKEKGDIPEGYSVSREKKERFSLILESASTNQTSMYLCASSRGQKPPYEQYFGPGTRLTVT.

The V and J genes are TRBV6-5 and TRBJ1-2; maybe TRBD1 (5 bases). Trimming removed 5 bases from V and 2 bases from J, with 9 bases in between. This CDR3 spans 13 amino acids. CDR1 and CDR2 (germline): MNHEY, SVGAGI. The CDR3: CASSDDRNYGYTF. CDR3 coding DNA: TGTGCCAGCAGTGACGACAGAAACTATGGCTACACCTTC.